The sequence of this T cell receptor (beta chain) was determined in a study of graft-versus-host responses after intestinal transplantation. About the study: Multivisceral, liver-intestinal, or isolated intestinal transplants were received by the recipients. Anti-thymocyte globulin served as induction for all recipients, who then took tacrolimus and steroids for approximately 3 years.

General study results and limits: Allograft clonal ratios (graft-versus-host to host-versus-graft) were high in patients who had graft-donor T cell macrochimerism. Marrow from the recipient contained GvH clones, some of which had appeared first in ileum or blood.

Germline assignment: CDR1 MGHRA and CDR2 YSYEKL. Trimming took off 0 bases at V and 0 bases at J, with 6 bases between the two ends. CDR3 length: 16 amino acids. Using immunoSEQ multiplex PCR, the repertoire was profiled, and TCRdb retains in-frame clones only, with some absent. This table holds some 76,000 clones, around 90% found once. Concerning this clone itself: Antigen unknown. Additional DNA sequences in this sample encode the identical CDR3.

The specimen was unstimulated CD8+ T cells sorted from spleen or lymph node cells, collected before transplant. The chain uses TRBV4-1 and TRBJ1-6; D is ambiguous. The sequence came from a human donor who was the organ donor for an intestinal transplant. For the CDR3, the DNA is TGCGCCAGCAGCCAAGATCGGAGCTCCTATAATTCACCCCTCCACTTT. Translating gives CASSQDRSSYNSPLHF.